This T cell receptor beta chain appears in the sequencing data of a study of cytomegalovirus exposure and HLA in healthy donors. The PCR made use of 60 Vbeta and 13 Jbeta primers. Measured with immunoSEQ multiplex PCR; TCRdb has only the in-frame clones, and not every one. The top ten clones hold 2% to 3% of a sample with around 78,000 clones, roughly 84% of them seen once. The study sampled nominally healthy donors, though unrecorded immune exposures were likely. The study, taken as a whole, reports: As a later analysis showed, a missense DCLRE1C variant was linked to trimming of TCR beta V- and J-genes.

For this clone: As yet, its antigen is unknown.

CDR3 length equals 12 residues. The germline gives CDR1 SEHNR, CDR2 FQNEAQ (reference sequence). Trimming removed 1 base from V and 10 bases from J, with 8 bases in between. Sequencing was done on a sample of PBMCs. The V and J genes are TRBV7-9 and TRBJ2-1; no clear D. The TCR originated in a woman aged 45-60 years in good health and CMV-seronegative. As DNA, the CDR3 is TGTGCCAGCAGCTTAGAAGCCCGGGAGCAGTTCTTC. It yields the protein CASSLEAREQFF.